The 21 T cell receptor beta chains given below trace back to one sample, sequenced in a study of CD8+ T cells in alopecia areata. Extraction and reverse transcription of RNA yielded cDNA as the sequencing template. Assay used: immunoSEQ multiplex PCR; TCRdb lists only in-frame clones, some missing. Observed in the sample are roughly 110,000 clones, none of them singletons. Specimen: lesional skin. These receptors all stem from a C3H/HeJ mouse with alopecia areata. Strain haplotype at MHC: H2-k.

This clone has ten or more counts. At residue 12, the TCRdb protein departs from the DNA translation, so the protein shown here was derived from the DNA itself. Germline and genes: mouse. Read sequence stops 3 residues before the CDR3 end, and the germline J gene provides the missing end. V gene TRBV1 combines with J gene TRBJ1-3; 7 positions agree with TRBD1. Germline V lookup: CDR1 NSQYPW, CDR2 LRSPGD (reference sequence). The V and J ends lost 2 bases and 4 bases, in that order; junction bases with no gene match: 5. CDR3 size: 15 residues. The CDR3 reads CTCSAFGTEGNTLYF. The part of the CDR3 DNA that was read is TGCACCTGCAGTGCATTTGGGACAGAGGGAAATACG.

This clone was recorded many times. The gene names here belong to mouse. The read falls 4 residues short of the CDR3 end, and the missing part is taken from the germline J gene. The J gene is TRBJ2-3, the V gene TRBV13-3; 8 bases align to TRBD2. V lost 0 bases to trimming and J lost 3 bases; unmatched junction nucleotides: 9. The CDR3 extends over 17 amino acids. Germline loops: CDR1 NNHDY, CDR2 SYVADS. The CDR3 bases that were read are TGTGCCAGCAGTGATGCAGAAGGGGGGGCAGGAGCAGAA. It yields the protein CASSDAEGGAGAE. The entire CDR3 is CASSDAEGGAGAETLYF.

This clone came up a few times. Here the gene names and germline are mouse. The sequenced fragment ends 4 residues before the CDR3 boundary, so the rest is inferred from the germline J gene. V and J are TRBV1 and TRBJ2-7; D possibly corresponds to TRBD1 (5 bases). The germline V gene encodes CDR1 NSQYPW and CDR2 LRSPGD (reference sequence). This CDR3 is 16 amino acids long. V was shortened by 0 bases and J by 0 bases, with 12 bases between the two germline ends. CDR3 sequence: CTCSAESTDISYEQYF. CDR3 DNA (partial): TGCACCTGCAGTGCAGAGTCGACAGACATCTCCTAT. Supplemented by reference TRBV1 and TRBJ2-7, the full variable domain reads VTLLEQNPRWRLVPRGQAVNLRCILKNSQYPWMSWYQQDLQKQLQWLFTLRSPGDKEVKSLPGADYLATRVTDTELRLQVANMSQGRTLYCTCSAESTDISYEQYFGPGTRLTVL.

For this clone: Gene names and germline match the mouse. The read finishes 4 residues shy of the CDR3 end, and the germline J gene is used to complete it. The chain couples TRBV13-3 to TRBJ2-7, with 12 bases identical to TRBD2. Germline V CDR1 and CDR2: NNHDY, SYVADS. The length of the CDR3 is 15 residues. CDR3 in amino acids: CASSLTGGARNEQYF. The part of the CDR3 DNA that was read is TGTGCCAGCAGTCTGACTGGGGGGGCGCGGAAT.

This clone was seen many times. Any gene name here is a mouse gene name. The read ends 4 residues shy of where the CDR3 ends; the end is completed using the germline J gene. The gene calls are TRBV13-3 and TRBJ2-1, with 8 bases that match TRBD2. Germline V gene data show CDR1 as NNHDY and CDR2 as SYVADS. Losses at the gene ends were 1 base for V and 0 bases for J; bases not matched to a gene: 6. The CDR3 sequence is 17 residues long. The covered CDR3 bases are TGTGCCAGCAGTGATCTGGGGGGCTCTAATAACTATGCT. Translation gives CASSDLGGSNNYA. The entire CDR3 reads CASSDLGGSNNYAEQFF.

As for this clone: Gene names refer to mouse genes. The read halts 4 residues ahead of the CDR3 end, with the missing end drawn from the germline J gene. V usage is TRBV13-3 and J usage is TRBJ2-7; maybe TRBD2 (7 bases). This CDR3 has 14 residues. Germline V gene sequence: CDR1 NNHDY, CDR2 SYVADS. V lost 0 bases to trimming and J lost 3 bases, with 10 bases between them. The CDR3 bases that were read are TGTGCCAGCAGTGATGGACTGGGACACTAT. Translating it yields CASSDGLGHY. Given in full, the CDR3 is CASSDGLGHYEQYF.

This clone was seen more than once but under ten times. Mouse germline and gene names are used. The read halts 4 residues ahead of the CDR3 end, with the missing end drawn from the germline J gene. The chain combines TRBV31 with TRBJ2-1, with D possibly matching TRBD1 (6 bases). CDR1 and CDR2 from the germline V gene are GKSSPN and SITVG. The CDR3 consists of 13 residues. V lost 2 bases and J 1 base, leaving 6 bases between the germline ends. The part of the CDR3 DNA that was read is TGTGCCTGGAGTGGGACAAACTATGCT. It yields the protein CAWSGTNYA. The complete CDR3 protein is CAWSGTNYAEQFF.

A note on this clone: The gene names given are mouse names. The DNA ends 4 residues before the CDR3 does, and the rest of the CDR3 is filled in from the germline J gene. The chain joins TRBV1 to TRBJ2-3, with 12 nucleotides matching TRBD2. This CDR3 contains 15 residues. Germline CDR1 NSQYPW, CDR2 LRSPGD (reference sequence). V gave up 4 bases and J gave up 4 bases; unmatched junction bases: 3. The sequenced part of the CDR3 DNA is TGCACCTGCAGTGAGGGACTGGGGGGTCCAGAA. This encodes CTCSEGLGGPE. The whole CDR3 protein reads CTCSEGLGGPETLYF.

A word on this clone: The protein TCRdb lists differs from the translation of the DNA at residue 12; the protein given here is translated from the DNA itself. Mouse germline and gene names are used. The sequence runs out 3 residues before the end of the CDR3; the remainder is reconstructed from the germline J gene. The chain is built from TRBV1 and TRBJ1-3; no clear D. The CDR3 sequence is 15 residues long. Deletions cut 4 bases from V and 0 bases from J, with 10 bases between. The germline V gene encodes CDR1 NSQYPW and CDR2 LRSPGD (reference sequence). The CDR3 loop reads CTCSEGLYSGNTLYF. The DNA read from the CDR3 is TGCACCTGCAGTGAAGGGTTATATTCTGGAAATACG. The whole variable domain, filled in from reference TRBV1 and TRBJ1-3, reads VTLLEQNPRWRLVPRGQAVNLRCILKNSQYPWMSWYQQDLQKQLQWLFTLRSPGDKEVKSLPGADYLATRVTDTELRLQVANMSQGRTLYCTCSEGLYSGNTLYFGEGSRLIVV.

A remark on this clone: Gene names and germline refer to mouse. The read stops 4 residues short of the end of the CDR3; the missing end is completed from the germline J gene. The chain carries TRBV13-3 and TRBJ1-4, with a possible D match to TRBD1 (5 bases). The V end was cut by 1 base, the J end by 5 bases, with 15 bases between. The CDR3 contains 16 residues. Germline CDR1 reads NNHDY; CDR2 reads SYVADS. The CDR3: CASSDPPPGLNERLFF. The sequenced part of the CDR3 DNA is TGTGCCAGCAGTGATCCTCCCCCAGGGCTTAACGAA.

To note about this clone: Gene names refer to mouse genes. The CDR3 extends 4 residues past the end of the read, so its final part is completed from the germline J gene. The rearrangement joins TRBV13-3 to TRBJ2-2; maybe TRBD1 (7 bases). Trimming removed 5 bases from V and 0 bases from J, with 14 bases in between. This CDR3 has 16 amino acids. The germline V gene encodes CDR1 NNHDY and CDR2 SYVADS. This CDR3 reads CASSPRGPANTGQLYF. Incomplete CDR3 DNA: TGTGCCAGCAGCCCTAGGGGGCCCGCAAACACCGGG.

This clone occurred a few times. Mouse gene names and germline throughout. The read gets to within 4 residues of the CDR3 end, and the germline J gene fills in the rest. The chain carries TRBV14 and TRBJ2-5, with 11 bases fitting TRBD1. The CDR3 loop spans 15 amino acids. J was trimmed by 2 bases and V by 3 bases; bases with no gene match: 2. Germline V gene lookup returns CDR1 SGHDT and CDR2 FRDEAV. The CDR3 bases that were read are TGTGCCAGCAGTTGGGGGACAGGGGGCCAAGAC. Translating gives CASSWGTGGQD. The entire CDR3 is CASSWGTGGQDTQYF. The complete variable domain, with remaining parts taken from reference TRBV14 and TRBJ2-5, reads EAGVTQSPRYAVLQEGQAVSFWCDPISGHDTLYWYQQPRDQGPQLLVYFRDEAVIDNSQLPSDRFSAVRPKGTNSTLKIQSAKQGDTATYLCASSWGTGGQDTQYFGPGTRLLVL.

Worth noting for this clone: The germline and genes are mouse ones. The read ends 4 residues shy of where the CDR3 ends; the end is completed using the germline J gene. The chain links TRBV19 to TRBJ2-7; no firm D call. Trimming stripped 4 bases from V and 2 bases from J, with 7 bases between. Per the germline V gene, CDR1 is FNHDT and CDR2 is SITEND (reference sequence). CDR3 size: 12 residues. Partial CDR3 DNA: TGTGCCAGCAGTCCCGCTGCCTAT. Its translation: CASSPAAY. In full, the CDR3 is CASSPAAYEQYF.

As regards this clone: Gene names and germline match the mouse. CDR3 sequence reads: CASTWRDTQYF. CDR3 DNA, as far as it was read: TGTGCCAGCACCTGGAGAGAC. The chain employs TRBV19 and TRBJ2-5; D is undetermined. The read ends 4 residues early relative to the CDR3; the germline J gene fills the gap. This CDR3 is 11 amino acids long. In germline, CDR1 is FNHDT, CDR2 SITEND (reference sequence).

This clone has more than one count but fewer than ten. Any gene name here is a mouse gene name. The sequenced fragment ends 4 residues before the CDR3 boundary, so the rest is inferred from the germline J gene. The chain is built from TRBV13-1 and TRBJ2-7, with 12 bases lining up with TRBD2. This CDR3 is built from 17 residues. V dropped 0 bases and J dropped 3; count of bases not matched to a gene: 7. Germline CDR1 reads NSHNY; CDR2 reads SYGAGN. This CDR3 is CASSDALTGGAHYEQYF. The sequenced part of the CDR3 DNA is TGTGCCAGCAGTGATGCTCTGACTGGGGGGGCGCACTAT.

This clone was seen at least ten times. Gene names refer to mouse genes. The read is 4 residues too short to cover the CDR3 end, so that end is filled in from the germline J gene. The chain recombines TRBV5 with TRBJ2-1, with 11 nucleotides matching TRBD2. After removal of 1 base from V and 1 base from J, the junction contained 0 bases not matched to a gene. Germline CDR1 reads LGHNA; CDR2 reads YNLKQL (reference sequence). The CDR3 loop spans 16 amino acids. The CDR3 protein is CASSQGTGGNYAEQFF. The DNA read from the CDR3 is TGTGCCAGCAGCCAAGGGACTGGGGGGAACTATGCT.

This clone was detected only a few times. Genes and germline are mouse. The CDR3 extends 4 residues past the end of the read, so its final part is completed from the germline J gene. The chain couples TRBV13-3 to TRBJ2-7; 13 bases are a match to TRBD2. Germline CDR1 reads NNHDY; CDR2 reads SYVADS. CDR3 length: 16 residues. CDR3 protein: CASSDWTGTGGDEQYF. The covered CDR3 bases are TGTGCCAGCAGTGATTGGACTGGGACTGGGGGGGAT.

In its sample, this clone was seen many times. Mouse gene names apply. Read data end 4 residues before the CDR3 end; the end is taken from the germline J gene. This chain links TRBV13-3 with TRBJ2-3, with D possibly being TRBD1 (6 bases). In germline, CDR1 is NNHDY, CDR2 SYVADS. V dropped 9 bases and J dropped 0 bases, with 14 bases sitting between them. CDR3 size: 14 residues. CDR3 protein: CATLWDNSAETLYF. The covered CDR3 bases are TGTGCCACGCTATGGGACAATAGTGCAGAA.

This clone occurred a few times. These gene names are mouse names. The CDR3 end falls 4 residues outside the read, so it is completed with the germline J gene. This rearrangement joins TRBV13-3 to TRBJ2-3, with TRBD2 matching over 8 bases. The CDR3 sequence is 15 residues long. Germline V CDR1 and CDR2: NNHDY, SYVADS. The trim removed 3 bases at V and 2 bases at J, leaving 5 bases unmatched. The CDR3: CASSGGGADAETLYF. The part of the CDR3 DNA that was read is TGTGCCAGCAGTGGGGGGGGCGCGGATGCAGAA.

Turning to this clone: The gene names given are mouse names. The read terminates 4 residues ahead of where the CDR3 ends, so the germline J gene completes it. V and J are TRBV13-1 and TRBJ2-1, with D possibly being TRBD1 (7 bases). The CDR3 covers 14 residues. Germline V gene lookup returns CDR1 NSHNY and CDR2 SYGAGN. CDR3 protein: CASSDKGARAEQFF. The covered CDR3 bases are TGTGCCAGCAGTGATAAGGGGGCGAGAGCT.

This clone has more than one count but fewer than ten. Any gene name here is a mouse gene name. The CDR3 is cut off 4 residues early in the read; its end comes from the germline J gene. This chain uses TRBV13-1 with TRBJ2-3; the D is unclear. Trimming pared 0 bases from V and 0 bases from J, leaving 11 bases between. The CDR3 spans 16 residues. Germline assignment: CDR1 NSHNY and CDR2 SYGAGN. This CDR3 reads CASSDARGWSAETLYF. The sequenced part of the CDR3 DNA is TGTGCCAGCAGTGATGCAAGAGGGTGGAGTGCAGAA.